Listed below are T cell receptor beta chains from one sample, sequenced in a study of CD8 T cells in Susac syndrome. One entry per CDR3 protein, called by TCRdb with MiXCR from the immunoSEQ multiplex PCR reads. Seen here are around 200,000 distinct CDR3 sequences, around 94% observed once, and the top ten hold more than 0.08%. Material: CD4+ T cells from PBMCs. Receptors were obtained from a human donor with Susac syndrome. Each CDR3 is given with its conserved first and last residue. The order of the fields is clone size, J gene, D gene, V gene, CDR3 DNA, CDR3 protein. The D gene is left open where the match is weak. Clone size is given for some rows only: seen once, a few or many times, or a class if the clone is expanded.

size: once
J: TRBJ2-1
D: TRBD2
V: TRBV4-2
DNA: TGTGCCAGCAGCCCCACGACTAGCGGGGGGGCCTACAATGAGCAGTTCTTC
CDR3: CASSPTTSGGAYNEQFF

size: NA
J: TRBJ2-2
D: TRBD2
V: TRBV12-3/TRBV12-4
DNA: TGTGCCAGCAGTCGTGGGACTAGCGGGAAGGGAGGGGAGCTGTTTTTT
CDR3: CASSRGTSGKGGELFF

size: NA
J: TRBJ2-1
D: TRBD2
V: TRBV7-9
DNA: TGTGCCAGCAGCTCCGACCGGACTAGCGGGGGGGCCAATGAGCAGTTCTTC
CDR3: CASSSDRTSGGANEQFF

size: NA
J: TRBJ2-7
D: TRBD1
V: TRBV14
DNA: TGTGCCAGCAGCCAAGCCCCCACAGGGGCCTACGAGCAGTACTTC
CDR3: CASSQAPTGAYEQYF

size: NA
J: TRBJ1-1
D: NA
V: TRBV7-9
DNA: TGTGCCAGCAGCTTTTTGGGCACCGATAACACTGAAGCTTTCTTT
CDR3: CASSFLGTDNTEAFF

size: NA
J: TRBJ1-4
D: NA
V: TRBV19
DNA: TGTGCCAGTAGTGAATTGGGGGAAAAACTGTTTTTT
CDR3: CASSELGEKLFF

size: NA
J: TRBJ2-2
D: NA
V: TRBV20-1
DNA: TGCAGTGTTGGGACTCCCGGGTACACCGGGGAGCTGTTTTTT
CDR3: CSVGTPGYTGELFF

size: NA
J: TRBJ2-2
D: TRBD1
V: TRBV6-1
DNA: TGTGCCAGCAGCTCCCTTCCTGGACAGGGGGCCGGGGAGCTGTTTTTT
CDR3: CASSSLPGQGAGELFF

size: NA
J: TRBJ1-6
D: NA
V: TRBV7-3
DNA: TGTGCCAGCAGAGTTCCCGGATCGGACGATAATTCACCCCTCCACTTT
CDR3: CASRVPGSDDNSPLHF

size: NA
J: TRBJ1-1
D: NA
V: TRBV20-1
DNA: TGCAGTGCGGTGGATGACGACACTGAAGCTTTCTTT
CDR3: CSAVDDDTEAFF

size: NA
J: TRBJ2-5
D: NA
V: TRBV5-8
DNA: TGTGCCAGCAGCCAGGGGACAATTCCTTACCAAGAGACCCAGTACTTC
CDR3: CASSQGTIPYQETQYF

size: NA
J: TRBJ1-1
D: NA
V: TRBV29-1
DNA: TGCAGCGTTCCCGGTATAGCAGGTGGCACTGAAGCTTTCTTT
CDR3: CSVPGIAGGTEAFF

size: NA
J: TRBJ2-5
D: TRBD2
V: TRBV29-1
DNA: TGCAGTCTGAGAGAGGGACTAGCGGAGACCCAGTACTTC
CDR3: CSLREGLAETQYF

size: NA
J: TRBJ1-1
D: NA
V: TRBV4-2
DNA: TGTGCCAGCAGCCAAGATGGCGCCGGGGCGGACACTGAAGCTTTCTTT
CDR3: CASSQDGAGADTEAFF

size: NA
J: TRBJ2-1
D: TRBD2
V: TRBV29-1
DNA: TGCAGCGTTGAGATGCGTAGCGGGAGCTATGAGCAGTTCTTC
CDR3: CSVEMRSGSYEQFF

size: NA
J: TRBJ2-1
D: NA
V: TRBV20-1
DNA: TGCAGTGCTACTCGGCCTGGCTCCTACAATGAGCAGTTCTTC
CDR3: CSATRPGSYNEQFF

size: NA
J: TRBJ2-5
D: NA
V: TRBV7-8
DNA: TGTGCCAGCAGCTCCCTGGGGGAGACCCAGTACTTC
CDR3: CASSSLGETQYF

size: once
J: TRBJ2-7
D: NA
V: TRBV7-9
DNA: TGTGCCAGCAGCCGAACACCAAGCTACGAGCAGTACTTC
CDR3: CASSRTPSYEQYF

size: NA
J: TRBJ2-5
D: NA
V: TRBV12-3/TRBV12-4
DNA: TGTGCCAGCAGACCAGGGATATCCCAAGAGACCCAGTACTTC
CDR3: CASRPGISQETQYF

size: NA
J: TRBJ1-2
D: TRBD1
V: TRBV5-4
DNA: TGTGCCAGCAGCCCGCTCTCCGGGACAGGGGGCGCCTATGGCTACACCTTC
CDR3: CASSPLSGTGGAYGYTF

size: NA
J: TRBJ2-1
D: NA
V: TRBV7-8
DNA: TGTGCCAGCAGCTTTGCTAAAAGCTCCTACAATGAGCAGTTCTTC
CDR3: CASSFAKSSYNEQFF

size: NA
J: TRBJ1-2
D: NA
V: TRBV6-2/TRBV6-3
DNA: TGTGCCAGCAGTTACTCAAAGATCTATGGCTACACCTTC
CDR3: CASSYSKIYGYTF

size: few
J: TRBJ1-1
D: NA
V: TRBV18
DNA: TGTGCCAGCTCACAGACACCGAACACTGAAGCTTTCTTT
CDR3: CASSQTPNTEAFF

size: NA
J: TRBJ2-2
D: NA
V: TRBV9
DNA: TGTGCCAGCAGCGCCGTCCCCTACTCGTATACAGGTGGATCCGGGGAGCTGTTTTTT
CDR3: CASSAVPYSYTGGSGELFF

size: NA
J: TRBJ2-2
D: TRBD2
V: TRBV4-2
DNA: TGTGCCAGCAGCCAAGATTGGCGGGAGGGCGGCGGGGAGCTGTTTTTT
CDR3: CASSQDWREGGGELFF

size: NA
J: TRBJ1-2
D: TRBD1
V: TRBV27
DNA: TGTGCCAGCAGTTTAAGGGGACAGGCTAAGTCTAGGGATGGCTACACCTTC
CDR3: CASSLRGQAKSRDGYTF

size: NA
J: TRBJ1-1
D: NA
V: TRBV30
DNA: TGTGCCTGGAAGGGGAACACTGAAGCTTTCTTT
CDR3: CAWKGNTEAFF

size: few
J: TRBJ1-1
D: TRBD1
V: TRBV20-1
DNA: TGCAGTGCTAGGACAGGGGGGACTGAAGCTTTCTTT
CDR3: CSARTGGTEAFF

size: NA
J: TRBJ1-5
D: TRBD1
V: TRBV23-1
DNA: TGCGCCAGCAGTCAAGACGGTCAGGGGGGGAATTTT
CDR3: CASSQDGQGGNF

size: few
J: TRBJ2-2
D: NA
V: TRBV25-1
DNA: TGTGCCAGCAGTGAATCGGGTCCCGGGGAGCTGTTTTTT
CDR3: CASSESGPGELFF

size: few
J: TRBJ2-7
D: TRBD1
V: TRBV18
DNA: TGTGCCAGCTCACCGGACAGGGACTCCTACGAGCAGTACTTC
CDR3: CASSPDRDSYEQYF

size: NA
J: TRBJ1-5
D: TRBD1
V: TRBV2
DNA: TGTGCCAGCAGGTCCCCCAGGGGGAATCAGCCCCAGCATTTT
CDR3: CASRSPRGNQPQHF

size: NA
J: TRBJ1-5
D: TRBD1
V: TRBV29-1
DNA: TGCAGCGCAGGACAGGCCTTGGGGCCCCAGCATTTT
CDR3: CSAGQALGPQHF

size: NA
J: TRBJ2-1
D: NA
V: TRBV15
DNA: TGTGCCACCAGCCCCTACGGGAGCCACAATGAGCAGTTCTTC
CDR3: CATSPYGSHNEQFF

size: NA
J: TRBJ2-5
D: TRBD1
V: TRBV19
DNA: TGTGCCAGTAGCCAGACAGGGGGCGGTGAGACCCAGTACTTC
CDR3: CASSQTGGGETQYF

size: NA
J: TRBJ2-1
D: NA
V: TRBV7-9
DNA: TGTGCCAGTAACGGAGATGAGCAGTTCTTC
CDR3: CASNGDEQFF

size: NA
J: TRBJ2-5
D: NA
V: TRBV20-1
DNA: TGCAGTGCTAGCTCCCCCACGGGGACCCAAGAGACCCAGTACTTC
CDR3: CSASSPTGTQETQYF

size: few
J: TRBJ1-5
D: NA
V: TRBV19
DNA: TGTGCCAGTAGTAACCCGGACAGAGCCCAGCATTTT
CDR3: CASSNPDRAQHF

size: NA
J: TRBJ2-4
D: TRBD2
V: TRBV20-1
DNA: TGCAGTGCCCTCGCGGCTAGCGGGAGGGGCTCCGGGGAAAACATTCAGTACTTC
CDR3: CSALAASGRGSGENIQYF

size: NA
J: TRBJ2-6
D: TRBD1
V: TRBV14
DNA: TGTGCCAGCAGCCAAGCGTCGGTAGGGACAGGGAAAACGATAAACGTGCCTGGGGCCAACGTCCTGACTTTC
CDR3: CASSQASVGTGKTINVPGANVLTF

size: once
J: TRBJ1-3
D: NA
V: TRBV15
DNA: TGTGCCACCAGCAGTCGACTGGGGGCAGCTGGAAACACCATATATTTT
CDR3: CATSSRLGAAGNTIYF

size: NA
J: TRBJ2-5
D: TRBD1
V: TRBV29-1
DNA: TGCAGCGTTACTGGACAGGGGGCCCAAGAGACCCAGTACTTC
CDR3: CSVTGQGAQETQYF

size: NA
J: TRBJ2-7
D: TRBD2
V: TRBV30
DNA: TGTGCCTGGAGTCTTCAACTAGCGTCACGAACGTACGAGCAGTACTTC
CDR3: CAWSLQLASRTYEQYF

size: NA
J: TRBJ2-4
D: TRBD2
V: TRBV7-9
DNA: TGTGCCAGCAGCTTAAAGCGGGGGGGCCCGGACATTCAGTACTTC
CDR3: CASSLKRGGPDIQYF

size: NA
J: TRBJ2-1
D: NA
V: TRBV20-1
DNA: TGCAGTGCTGGGATAGGGCGGGAGCAGTTCTTC
CDR3: CSAGIGREQFF

size: NA
J: TRBJ1-2
D: NA
V: TRBV20-1
DNA: TGCAGTGCTTCCCCTCACCTTTCCTATGGCTACACCTTC
CDR3: CSASPHLSYGYTF

size: NA
J: TRBJ2-7
D: TRBD2
V: TRBV9
DNA: TGTGCCAGCAGCGCCGGGGGACTAGCGGGAAGGGAGCAGTACTTC
CDR3: CASSAGGLAGREQYF

size: NA
J: TRBJ2-3
D: TRBD2
V: TRBV29-1
DNA: TGCAGCGTTGCCAAACTAGCGCGGACAGATACGCAGTATTTT
CDR3: CSVAKLARTDTQYF

size: NA
J: TRBJ2-7
D: NA
V: TRBV5-4
DNA: TGTGCCAGCAGCTTCGTAGGGACCAATGAGCAGTACTTC
CDR3: CASSFVGTNEQYF

size: NA
J: TRBJ1-2
D: NA
V: TRBV7-3
DNA: TGTGCCAGCAGCTTAGGTGGGACCGACTCTTATGGCTACACCTTC
CDR3: CASSLGGTDSYGYTF

size: few
J: TRBJ2-1
D: NA
V: TRBV5-1
DNA: TGCGCCAGCAGCTTTGGAGGGGGTCATGGTGAGCAGTTCTTC
CDR3: CASSFGGGHGEQFF

size: NA
J: TRBJ1-6
D: TRBD1
V: TRBV18
DNA: TGTGCCAGCTCACCGCGACAGGGGAGAAATTCACCCCTCCACTTT
CDR3: CASSPRQGRNSPLHF

size: NA
J: TRBJ1-2
D: NA
V: TRBV6-2/TRBV6-3
DNA: TGTGCCAGCAGTTACGCAGACATCAACTATGGCTACACCTTC
CDR3: CASSYADINYGYTF

size: NA
J: TRBJ2-5
D: TRBD2
V: TRBV7-2
DNA: TGTGCCAGCAGCTTCGAGTTGGGACTAGCGGATTTTAGAGAGACCCAGTACTTC
CDR3: CASSFELGLADFRETQYF

size: NA
J: TRBJ1-5
D: NA
V: TRBV18
DNA: TGTGCCAGCTCACCTGAGGCAGACAATCAGCCCCAGCATTTT
CDR3: CASSPEADNQPQHF

size: NA
J: TRBJ1-1
D: NA
V: TRBV11-2
DNA: TGTGCCAGCAGCCAAGGGAGGCTCGGCGCTGAAGCTTTCTTT
CDR3: CASSQGRLGAEAFF

size: NA
J: TRBJ2-7
D: NA
V: TRBV5-6
DNA: TGTGCCAGCAGCTCCAGGATCTACGAGCAGTACTTC
CDR3: CASSSRIYEQYF